This TCR beta chain was observed in a study of blood T cell repertoires in COVID-19. Overall study context: Samples of COVID-19 (acute and convalescent) were obtained from the United States, Italy and Spain. PBMCs, B-cell-depleted T cells, or T cells provided the cDNA or gDNA that made up the material.

The CDR3 consists of 14 residues. The V gene end was trimmed by 6 bases and the J gene end by 8 bases; junction bases not matched to a gene: 9. Germline lookup yields CDR1 LNHDA and CDR2 SQIVND (reference sequence). Per the authors' pipeline: Amplification from reference gene primers served as the basis for estimated nucleated cell counts. Data came from immunoSEQ multiplex PCR; TCRdb stores just in-frame clones and leaves some out. V, J and clone size are those of that table, while D and trimming were read from the DNA. The data hold around 28,000 clones, with about 80% observed a single time. Sequencing used peripheral blood. V is TRBV19 and J is TRBJ2-2; 7 bases line up with TRBD2. This TCR derives from a man between 65 and 85 years old with acute or convalescent COVID-19. The CDR3 DNA follows: TGTGCCAGTAGGTCGCGGGAGATTCAGGGGGAGCTGTTTTTT. This translates into CASRSREIQGELFF.